What follows is one T cell receptor beta chain and its context. What it recognizes is unknown. These data come from a study of post-analysis software for immune sequencing data. In the study overall: Some patients lacked subtype; others had relapsing-remitting, secondary progressive or progressive-relapsing disease.

Unique molecular identifiers had been added to the TCR beta cDNA libraries. With about 1 to 11 million T cells as the source, 500,000 to 650,000 cDNA molecules resulted. TCRdb reprocessed the PCR reads with MiXCR, giving one entry per CDR3 protein. The sample yields roughly 400,000 distinct CDR3 sequences, more than 30% seen once. Broader study findings: Strong same-batch co-clustering of samples appeared with F measure clustering. Controls' normalized Chao1 diversity significantly exceeded that of multiple sclerosis patients.

Material for sequencing was blood. This TCR came from a girl aged 2 to 9 with multiple sclerosis.

CDR3 sequence reads: CASSSRHGQGREQYF. DNA of the CDR3: TGCGCCAGCAGCTCGCGACACGGACAGGGACGGGAGCAGTACTTC. The chain couples TRBV5-1 to TRBJ2-7, with 8 bases lining up with TRBD1. The trim removed 3 bases at V and 7 bases at J, leaving 12 bases unmatched. This CDR3 comprises 15 residues. Germline V gene lookup returns CDR1 SGHRS and CDR2 YFSETQ. The whole variable domain, filled in from reference TRBV5-1 and TRBJ2-7, reads KAGVTQTPRYLIKTRGQQVTLSCSPISGHRSVSWYQQTPGQGLQFLFEYFSETQRNKGNFPGRFSGRQFSNSRSEMNVSTLELGDSALYLCASSSRHGQGREQYFGPGTRLTVT.